This T cell receptor (beta chain) was obtained from a study of T-cell reconstitution after alpha-beta-depleted transplantation in children. Study results and limitations: From surviving recipient T cells and thymic progenitors came the high day-60 TCRbeta diversity observed in some patients. Several hundred rapidly expanded clones from non-depleted graft cells reportedly supplied alpha-beta T cells about two months post-transplant. One year post-transplant, T-cell counts and diversity were largely derived from T cells produced anew.

Unique molecular identifiers were built into the TCRbeta library. TCRdb ran MiXCR on the PCR reads and lists one entry per CDR3 protein. Of 150,000 to 200,000 distinct CDR3 sequences listed, around 10% were seen once; the top ten hold about 13%. Per germline, CDR1 SGHAT and CDR2 FQDESV (reference sequence). The CDR3 sequence is 13 residues long. The germline V and J ends were trimmed by 2 bases and 10 bases, with 12 bases remaining between them. This clonotype was detected many times. Its target is not known. The sample here was PBMCs, taken before TCRalphabeta/CD19-depleted stem cell transplant. This TCR was sampled from a boy aged 2-9 years with acute myeloid leukemia, due to receive a stem cell transplant. V and J are TRBV11-1 and TRBJ2-1; D is undetermined. CDR3 DNA: TGTGCCAGCAGCTTAATCACAGCTCGAGAGCAGTTCTTC. The encoded protein is CASSLITAREQFF.